A single sample is the source of the 4 T cell receptor beta chains below, sequenced in a study of technical replicates of blood from several donors. Repertoires were generated with immunoSEQ multiplex PCR, while TCRdb's copy carries only in-frame clones and drops some. The table lists under 20,000 clones, approximately 84% of them singletons. The sequencing input was PBMCs. These receptors all stem from a human donor in good health.

The genes are TRBV9 and TRBJ2-1; the D gene is possibly TRBD2 (7 bases). The CDR3 extends over 18 amino acids. V lost 4 bases and J lost 1, with 21 bases in between. The germline V gene encodes CDR1 SGDLS and CDR2 YYNGEE. CDR3 sequence (DNA): TGTGCCAGCAGCCCTCCGGCCCAGCGGGACATTTCCTACAATGAGCAGTTCTTC. This translates into CASSPPAQRDISYNEQFF.

This chain joins TRBV7-8 and TRBJ2-7, with 9 bases that match TRBD2. The germline V gene has CDR1 SGHVS and CDR2 FQNEAQ. Trimming removed 5 bases from V and 0 bases from J; junction bases left unmatched: 5. CDR3 length equals 15 residues. CDR3 DNA: TGTGCCAGCAGCGTGACTAGCGGAATCTCCTACGAGCAGTACTTC. Protein sequence: CASSVTSGISYEQYF.

The genes are TRBV11-2 and TRBJ2-7, with D possibly being TRBD1 (5 bases). The CDR3 runs 16 residues. Trimming took 5 bases from V and 6 from J, leaving 23 bases between them. The germline gives CDR1 SGHAT, CDR2 FQNNGV. CDR3 bases: TGTGCCAGCAGCCAAGACAAATCAGGGCCGCTAGGCGAGCAGTACTTC. Translating gives CASSQDKSGPLGEQYF.

The rearrangement uses TRBV11-3 and TRBJ2-1; TRBD1 might be the D (6 bases). Germline V gives CDR1 SGHNT, CDR2 YENEEA. V was pared by 3 bases and J by 5 bases, with 14 bases between. The CDR3 sequence is 15 residues long. The CDR3 sequence: CASSFGTGPNNEQFF. The CDR3 DNA reads TGTGCCAGCAGCTTTGGAACAGGGCCAAACAATGAGCAGTTCTTC.